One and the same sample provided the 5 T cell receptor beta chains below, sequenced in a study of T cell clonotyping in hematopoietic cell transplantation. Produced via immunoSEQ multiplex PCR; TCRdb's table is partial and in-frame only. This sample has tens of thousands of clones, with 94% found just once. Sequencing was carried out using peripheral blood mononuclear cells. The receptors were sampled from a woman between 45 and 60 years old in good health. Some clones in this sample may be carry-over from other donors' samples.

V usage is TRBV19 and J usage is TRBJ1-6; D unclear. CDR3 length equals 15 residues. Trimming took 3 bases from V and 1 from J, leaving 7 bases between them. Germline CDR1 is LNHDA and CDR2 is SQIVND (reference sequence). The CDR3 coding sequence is TGTGCCAGTAGTATTGGCGCTTCCTATAATTCACCCCTCCACTTT. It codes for CASSIGASYNSPLHF. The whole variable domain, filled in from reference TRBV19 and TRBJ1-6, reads DGGITQSPKYLFRKEGQNVTLSCEQNLNHDAMYWYRQDPGQGLRLIYYSQIVNDFQKGDIAEGYSVSREKKESFPLTVTSAQKNPTAFYLCASSIGASYNSPLHFGNGTRLTVT.

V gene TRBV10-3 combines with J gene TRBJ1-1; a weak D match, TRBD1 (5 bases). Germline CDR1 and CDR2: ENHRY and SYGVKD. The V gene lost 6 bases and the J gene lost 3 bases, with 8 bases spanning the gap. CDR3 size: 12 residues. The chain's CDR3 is CAIRGVYTEAFF. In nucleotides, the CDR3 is TGTGCCATCAGAGGGGTCTACACTGAAGCTTTCTTT.

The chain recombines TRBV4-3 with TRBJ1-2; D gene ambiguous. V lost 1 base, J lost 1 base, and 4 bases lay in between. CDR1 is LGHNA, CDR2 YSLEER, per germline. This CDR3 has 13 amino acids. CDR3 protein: CASSQVINYGYTF. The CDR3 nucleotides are TGCGCCAGCAGCCAAGTAATTAACTATGGCTACACCTTC.

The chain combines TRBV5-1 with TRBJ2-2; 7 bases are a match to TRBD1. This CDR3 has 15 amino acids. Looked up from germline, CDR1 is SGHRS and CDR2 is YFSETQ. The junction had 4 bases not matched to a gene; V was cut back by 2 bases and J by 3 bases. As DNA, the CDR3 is TGCGCCAGCAGCTTAACAGGGGACGACACCGGGGAGCTGTTTTTT. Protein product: CASSLTGDDTGELFF.

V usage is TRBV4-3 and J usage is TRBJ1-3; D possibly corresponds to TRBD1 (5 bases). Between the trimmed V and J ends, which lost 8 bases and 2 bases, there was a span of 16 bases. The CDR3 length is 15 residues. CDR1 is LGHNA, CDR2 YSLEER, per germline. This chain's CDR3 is CASGPGDGAGNTIYF. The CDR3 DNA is TGCGCCAGCGGGCCGGGGGATGGAGCTGGAAACACCATATATTTT.